These T cell receptor beta chains were read from a single sample in a study of cytomegalovirus exposure and HLA in healthy donors. The data were produced by immunoSEQ multiplex PCR, yet TCRdb's version contains in-frame clones alone and is incomplete. The sample holds around 130,000 clones. The sample comprised PBMCs. These receptors all come from a woman between 40 and 50 years old in good health and CMV-seronegative. The CDR3 runs from the conserved cysteine through the conserved F or W. Fields, in order: J gene, V gene, D gene, CDR3 DNA, CDR3 protein. The D gene is left open where the match is weak.

j_gene: TRBJ1-1
v_gene: TRBV14
d_gene: .
CDR3nt: TGTGCCAGCAGCCAACAAATACAGGGGAACACTGAAGCTTTCTTT
CDR3aa: CASSQQIQGNTEAFF

j_gene: TRBJ2-7
v_gene: TRBV7-2
d_gene: TRBD2
CDR3nt: TGTGCCAGCAGCTTAGACGGGGGGGCTTCCTACGAGCAGTACTTC
CDR3aa: CASSLDGGASYEQYF

j_gene: TRBJ2-5
v_gene: TRBV7-3
d_gene: TRBD1
CDR3nt: TGTGCCAGCAGCTCCGCCGGGACAGGGGAAGAGACCCAGTACTTC
CDR3aa: CASSSAGTGEETQYF

j_gene: TRBJ1-2
v_gene: TRBV7-3
d_gene: .
CDR3nt: TGTGCCAGCAGCTTAACGGGAGGGGCCTTGGGCTACACCTTC
CDR3aa: CASSLTGGALGYTF

j_gene: TRBJ1-1
v_gene: TRBV27
d_gene: .
CDR3nt: TGTGCCAGTTCTTTGATCGGTTTCACTGAAGCTTTCTTT
CDR3aa: CASSLIGFTEAFF

j_gene: TRBJ1-3
v_gene: TRBV29-1
d_gene: .
CDR3nt: TGCAGCGTTGAAGGACTGGGAAACACCATATATTTT
CDR3aa: CSVEGLGNTIYF

j_gene: TRBJ1-1
v_gene: TRBV5-1
d_gene: TRBD1
CDR3nt: TGCGCCAGCAGCTTGGATGGGGACAGGGGGCGCACTGAAGCTTTCTTT
CDR3aa: CASSLDGDRGRTEAFF

j_gene: TRBJ2-2
v_gene: TRBV5-4
d_gene: .
CDR3nt: TGTGCCAGCACTCAGCGGCGGGGGAACACCGGGGAGCTGTTTTTT
CDR3aa: CASTQRRGNTGELFF

j_gene: TRBJ1-5
v_gene: TRBV5-4
d_gene: .
CDR3nt: TGTGCCAGCAGGGACGCGGGCAGCAATCAGCCCCAGCATTTT
CDR3aa: CASRDAGSNQPQHF

j_gene: TRBJ2-5
v_gene: TRBV7-3
d_gene: .
CDR3nt: TGTGCCAGCAGCTTAGCCCGGGGGGCAGGAGAGACCCAGTACTTC
CDR3aa: CASSLARGAGETQYF

j_gene: TRBJ1-6
v_gene: TRBV5-4
d_gene: TRBD1
CDR3nt: TGTGCCAGCAAGGACAGGGGGACAGGGAGTCGATATTCACCCCTCCACTTT
CDR3aa: CASKDRGTGSRYSPLHF

j_gene: TRBJ2-3
v_gene: TRBV6-1
d_gene: .
CDR3nt: TGTGCCAGCATCCGGGACAACACAGATACGCAGTATTTT
CDR3aa: CASIRDNTDTQYF

j_gene: TRBJ2-4
v_gene: TRBV5-4
d_gene: TRBD2
CDR3nt: TGTGCCAGCAACTTGGGGGGGGGTAACGCCAAAAACATTCAGTACTTC
CDR3aa: CASNLGGGNAKNIQYF

j_gene: TRBJ2-1
v_gene: TRBV7-2
d_gene: TRBD2
CDR3nt: TGTGCCAGCAGCTTAGGAGTAGCGGGGGGGTGGGTGTCAAGTGAGCAGTTCTTC
CDR3aa: CASSLGVAGGWVSSEQFF

j_gene: TRBJ1-1
v_gene: TRBV7-8
d_gene: .
CDR3nt: TGTGCCAGCAGTCTGGACACAAACACTGAAGCTTTCTTT
CDR3aa: CASSLDTNTEAFF

j_gene: TRBJ1-4
v_gene: TRBV2
d_gene: .
CDR3nt: TGTGCCAGCAGTGAAGCGGGGGGACGAAAACTGTTTTTT
CDR3aa: CASSEAGGRKLFF

j_gene: TRBJ2-1
v_gene: TRBV29-1
d_gene: .
CDR3nt: TGCAGCGTTGAAGATGGGGTAGCGGTAAGATACAATGAGCAGTTCTTC
CDR3aa: CSVEDGVAVRYNEQFF

j_gene: TRBJ2-7
v_gene: TRBV6-4
d_gene: TRBD2
CDR3nt: TGTGCCAGCAGTGACACTCTAGCGGGGGGGCGCGAGCAGTACTTC
CDR3aa: CASSDTLAGGREQYF

j_gene: TRBJ1-2
v_gene: TRBV27
d_gene: TRBD1
CDR3nt: TGTGCCAGCAGTCCAGAGGGGCAGGGGGCGCGAGGCTACACCTTC
CDR3aa: CASSPEGQGARGYTF

j_gene: TRBJ1-2
v_gene: TRBV4-2
d_gene: .
CDR3nt: TGTGCCAGCAGCCAACGGGATAACAGGGACGGCTACACCTTC
CDR3aa: CASSQRDNRDGYTF